These 3 T cell receptor beta chains were sequenced from one sample in a study of shared clonotypes between healthy human individuals. The assay was immunoSEQ multiplex PCR, and TCRdb's table has in-frame clones only and misses some. This table has 2 million to 2.5 million clones, approximately 93% appearing once. Material for sequencing was naive CD4+ T cells from PBMCs. Specified subset: CD45RA+ positively selected. These receptors were taken from a man between 18 and 35 years old in good health. Some clones in this sample may be carry-over from other donors' samples.

The genes are TRBV28 and TRBJ2-1; D is ambiguous. This CDR3 is built from 13 residues. The ends were cut back, 2 bases at V and 7 bases at J, with 9 bases in the middle. CDR1 is MDHEN, CDR2 SYDVKM, per germline. CDR3 DNA sequence: TGTGCCAGCAGTTTAGTAGCTGTGAATGAGCAGTTCTTC. The encoded protein is CASSLVAVNEQFF.

This rearrangement joins TRBV7-3 to TRBJ1-2, with 12 bases that match TRBD1. This CDR3 spans 16 amino acids. Germline V gene lookup returns CDR1 SGHTA and CDR2 FQGTGA. The V gene end was trimmed by 1 base and the J gene end by 7 bases; junction bases not matched to a gene: 7. Written as DNA, the CDR3 is TGTGCCAGCAGCTTAAACGCGGGACAGGGGGCGCCTGGCTACACCTTC. Translation gives CASSLNAGQGAPGYTF.

J is TRBJ1-1 and V is TRBV6-4, with 7 bases fitting TRBD1. The CDR3 is made up of 14 amino acids. CDR1 is MRHNA, CDR2 SNTAGT, per germline. J was trimmed by 7 bases and V by 4 bases; bases with no gene match: 9. The CDR3 sequence is CASSARQGSYEAFF. The CDR3 DNA sequence: TGTGCCAGCAGTGCCCGACAGGGCAGCTATGAAGCTTTCTTT.